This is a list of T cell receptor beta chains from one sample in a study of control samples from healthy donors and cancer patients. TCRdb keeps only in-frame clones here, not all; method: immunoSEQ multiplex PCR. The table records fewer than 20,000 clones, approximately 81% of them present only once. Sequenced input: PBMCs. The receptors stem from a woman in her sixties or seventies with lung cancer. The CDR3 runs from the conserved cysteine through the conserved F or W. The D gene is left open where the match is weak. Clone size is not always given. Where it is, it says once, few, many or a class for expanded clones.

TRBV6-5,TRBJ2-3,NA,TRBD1,TGTGCCAGCAGGCCCGGACAGGGAGGCACAGATACGCAGTATTTT,CASRPGQGGTDTQYF
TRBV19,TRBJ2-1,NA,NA,TGTGCCAGTAGTATAGATCGGCGGAGCGCGTCCTACAATGAGCAGTTCTTC,CASSIDRRSASYNEQFF
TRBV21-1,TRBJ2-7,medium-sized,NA,TGTGCCAGCAGCAAAGTTCGGGGGAGGGACAGGGCCCTCTACGAGCAGTACTTC,CASSKVRGRDRALYEQYF
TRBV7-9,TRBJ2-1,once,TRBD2,TGTGCCAGCAGCCACTCCATTCTAGCGGGAGAAAGAGGGAATGAGCAGTTCTTC,CASSHSILAGERGNEQFF
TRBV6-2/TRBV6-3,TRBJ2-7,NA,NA,TGTGCCAGCAGTTACTCGAGCCTCACCAGCTCCTACGAGCAGTACTTC,CASSYSSLTSSYEQYF
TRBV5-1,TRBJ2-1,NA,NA,TGCGCCAGCAGCTCCGGAGTATACTACAATGAGCAGTTCTTC,CASSSGVYYNEQFF
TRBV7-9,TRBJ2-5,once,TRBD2,TGTGCCAGCAGCTTGTATTTGGCTAGCGGGAGACAAGAGACCCAGTACTTC,CASSLYLASGRQETQYF
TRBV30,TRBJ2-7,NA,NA,TGTGCCTGGAGCCATAGCTCCTACGAGCAGTACTTC,CAWSHSSYEQYF
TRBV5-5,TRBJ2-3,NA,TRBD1,TGTGCCAGCAACATGGGACAGGGGAAATCAGATACGCAGTATTTT,CASNMGQGKSDTQYF
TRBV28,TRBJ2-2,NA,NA,TGTGCCAGCAAACCTACGGCAGGGAACACCGGGGAGCTGTTTTTT,CASKPTAGNTGELFF
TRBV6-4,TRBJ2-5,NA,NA,TGTGCCAGCAGTGGACCGATCAAAGAGACCCAGTACTTC,CASSGPIKETQYF
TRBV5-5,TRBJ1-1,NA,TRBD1,TGTGCCAGCAGCTTGGGGCAGGGGGCAAGGGGGAACACTGAAGCTTTCTTT,CASSLGQGARGNTEAFF
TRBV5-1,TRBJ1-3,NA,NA,TGCGCCAGCAGCTTGGTTACGTCAAAGGGGCCACTCTCTGGAAACACCATATATTTT,CASSLVTSKGPLSGNTIYF
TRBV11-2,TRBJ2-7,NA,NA,TGTGCCAGCAGTCAGCAGGCTGCTACCTACGAGCAGTACTTC,CASSQQAATYEQYF
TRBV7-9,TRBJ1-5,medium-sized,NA,TGTGCCAGCAGTCTCACAGCCCCGGGTAATCAGCCCCAGCATTTT,CASSLTAPGNQPQHF
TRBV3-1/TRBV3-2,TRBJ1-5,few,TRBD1,TGTGCCAGCAGCCAAATGTCGACAGGGAATCAGCCCCAGCATTTT,CASSQMSTGNQPQHF
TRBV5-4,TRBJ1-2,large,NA,TGTGCCAGCACCCACACAGGGAGGAAAGGCTACACCTTC,CASTHTGRKGYTF
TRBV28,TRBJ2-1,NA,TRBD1,TGTGCCAGCAACCCGGGACAGGCTTCCTACAATGAGCAGTTCTTC,CASNPGQASYNEQFF
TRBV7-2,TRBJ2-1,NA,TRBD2,TGTGCCAGCTCGGGACTAGCGGATAACCACAATGAGCAGTTCTTC,CASSGLADNHNEQFF
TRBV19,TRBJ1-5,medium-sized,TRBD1,TGTGCTTCCCAGGGGGTGGACCATGAAGAGCCCCAGCATTTT,CASQGVDHEEPQHF
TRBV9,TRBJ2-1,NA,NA,TGTGCCAGCAGCGCGACTCCGTACAATGAGCAGTTCTTC,CASSATPYNEQFF
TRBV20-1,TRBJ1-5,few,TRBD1,TGCAGTGCTAGTGAAAAAAGGACAGGGAAGAATCAGCCCCAGCATTTT,CSASEKRTGKNQPQHF
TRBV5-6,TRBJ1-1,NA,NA,TGTGCCAGCAACCCCTTGGGGGGGAACACTGAAGCTTTCTTT,CASNPLGGNTEAFF
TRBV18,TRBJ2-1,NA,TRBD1,TGTGCCAGCTCACCAATAACGAACAGGGGTAATGAGCAGTTCTTC,CASSPITNRGNEQFF
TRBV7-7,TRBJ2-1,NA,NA,TGTGCTAGCAGCCCCGACAGCTACAATGAGCAGTTCTTC,CASSPDSYNEQFF
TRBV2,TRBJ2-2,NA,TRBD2,TGTGCCAGCAGTGGGAGCGGGAGTGAAACCGGGGAGCTGTTTTTT,CASSGSGSETGELFF
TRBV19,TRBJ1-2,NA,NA,TGTGCCAGCAGACATGAAGCTAACTATGGCTACACCTTC,CASRHEANYGYTF
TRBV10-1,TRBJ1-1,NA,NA,TGCGCCAGCAGTGCAGGGATCGTTGGGGCTGAAGCTTTCTTT,CASSAGIVGAEAFF
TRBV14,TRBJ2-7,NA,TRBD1,TGTGCCAGCAGCCAATCCGGGACAGGGGGCCACGAGCAGTACTTC,CASSQSGTGGHEQYF
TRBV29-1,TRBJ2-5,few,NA,TGCAGCGTTGTAGAGCGCGGCGAGACCCAGTACTTC,CSVVERGETQYF
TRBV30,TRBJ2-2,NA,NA,TGTGCCTGGAGGGCCTTGAACACCGGGGAGCTGTTTTTT,CAWRALNTGELFF